This T cell receptor beta chain derives from a study of metastatic and nonmetastatic thyroid tumors. This clone has at least ten counts. What it recognizes is unknown. Study-level findings and limits: Reports indicated that malignant thyroid tumors showed significantly higher TCR beta diversity than benign nodules did, in blood and tumor.

The germline V gene has CDR1 LNHDA and CDR2 SQIVND (reference sequence). The V end lost 3 bases, the J end lost 8 bases, and 15 bases lay between the germline ends. The CDR3 is 14 residues long. From the PCR reads, TCRdb re-called clones with MiXCR. The sample carries approximately 40,000 clones, 20% recorded once. Every patient was untreated before thyroid surgery. This chain connects TRBV19 to TRBJ2-3; possibly TRBD2 for D (6 bases). The source material was blood. This sequence originates from a female donor with papillary thyroid cancer or a benign thyroid nodule (not recorded which). Some clones in this sample may be carry-over from other donors' samples. CDR3 sequence reads: CASSMEGGYRTQYF. The CDR3 nucleotides are TGTGCCAGTAGTATGGAGGGAGGCTACCGTACGCAGTATTTT.